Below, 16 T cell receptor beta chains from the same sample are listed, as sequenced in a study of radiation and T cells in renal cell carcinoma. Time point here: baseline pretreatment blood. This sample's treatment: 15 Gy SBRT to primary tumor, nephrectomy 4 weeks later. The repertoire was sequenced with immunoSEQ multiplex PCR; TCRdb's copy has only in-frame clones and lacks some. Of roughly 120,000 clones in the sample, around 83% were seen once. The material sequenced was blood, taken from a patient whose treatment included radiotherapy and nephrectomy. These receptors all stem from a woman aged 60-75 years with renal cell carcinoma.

CDR3 nucleotides: TGTGCCAGTAGTCGGGACAGGGTCTCCTACGAGCAGTACTTC. Translation gives CASSRDRVSYEQYF. The chain couples TRBV19 to TRBJ2-7; 9 nucleotides agree with TRBD1. The V segment lost 5 bases and the J segment 0 bases; nucleotides outside the gene matches: 2. Germline V CDR1 and CDR2: LNHDA, SQIVND (reference sequence). This CDR3 is built from 14 residues. The full variable domain, in which reference TRBV19 and TRBJ2-7 provide the parts outside the CDR3, is DGGITQSPKYLFRKEGQNVTLSCEQNLNHDAMYWYRQDPGQGLRLIYYSQIVNDFQKGDIAEGYSVSREKKESFPLTVTSAQKNPTAFYLCASSRDRVSYEQYFGPGTRLTVT.

The DNA for the CDR3 is TGTGCCAGCAGTTACTTTGGGACTAGCGGATACGAGCAGTACTTC. The encoded protein is CASSYFGTSGYEQYF. V and J are TRBV6-5 and TRBJ2-7; the match to TRBD2 covers 11 bases. The CDR3 is 15 residues long. Germline V gene lookup returns CDR1 MNHEY and CDR2 SVGAGI. The V gene end was trimmed by 1 base and the J gene end by 4 bases; junction bases not matched to a gene: 3.

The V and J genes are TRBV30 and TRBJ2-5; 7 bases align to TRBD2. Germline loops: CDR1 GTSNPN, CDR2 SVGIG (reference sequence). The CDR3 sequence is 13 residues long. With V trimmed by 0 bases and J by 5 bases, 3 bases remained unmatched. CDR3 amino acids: CAWSVGGPETQYF. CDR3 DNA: TGTGCCTGGAGTGTGGGAGGGCCGGAGACCCAGTACTTC.

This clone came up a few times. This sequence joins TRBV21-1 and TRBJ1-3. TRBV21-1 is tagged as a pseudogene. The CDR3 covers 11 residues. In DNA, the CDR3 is TGTGCCAGCAGCAATCCCGGGCCCTCGGATTTT. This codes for CASSNPGPSDF.

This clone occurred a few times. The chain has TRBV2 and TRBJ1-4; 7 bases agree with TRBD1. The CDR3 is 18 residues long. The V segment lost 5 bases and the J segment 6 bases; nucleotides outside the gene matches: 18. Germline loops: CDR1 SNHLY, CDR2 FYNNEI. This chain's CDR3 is CASSPPTGVWGWDEKLFF. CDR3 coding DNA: TGTGCCAGCAGTCCGCCCACAGGGGTGTGGGGTTGGGATGAAAAACTGTTTTTT.

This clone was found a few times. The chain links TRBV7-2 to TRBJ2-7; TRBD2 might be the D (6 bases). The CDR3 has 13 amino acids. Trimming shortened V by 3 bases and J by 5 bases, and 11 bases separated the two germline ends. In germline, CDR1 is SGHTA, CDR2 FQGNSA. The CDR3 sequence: CASSFLGRNEQYF. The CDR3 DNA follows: TGTGCCAGCAGCTTTCTTGGGAGGAACGAGCAGTACTTC.

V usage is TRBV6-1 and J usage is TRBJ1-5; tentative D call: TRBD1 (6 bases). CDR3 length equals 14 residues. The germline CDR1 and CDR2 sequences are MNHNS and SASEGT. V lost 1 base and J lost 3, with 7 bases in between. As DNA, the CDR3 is TGTGCCAGCAGTGAAGGACAGGTCAATCAGCCCCAGCATTTT. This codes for CASSEGQVNQPQHF.

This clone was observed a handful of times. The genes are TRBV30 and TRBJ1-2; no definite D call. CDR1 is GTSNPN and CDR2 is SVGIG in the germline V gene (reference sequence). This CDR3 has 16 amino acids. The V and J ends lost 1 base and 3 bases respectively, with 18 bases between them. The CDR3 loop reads CAWSEKAGPFYYGYTF. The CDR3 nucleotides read TGTGCCTGGAGTGAAAAGGCAGGACCCTTCTACTATGGCTACACCTTC. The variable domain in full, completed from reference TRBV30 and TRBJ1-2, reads SQTIHQWPATLVQPVGSPLSLECTVEGTSNPNLYWYRQAAGRGLQLLFYSVGIGQISSEVPQNLSASRPQDRQFILSSKKLLLSDSGFYLCAWSEKAGPFYYGYTFGSGTRLTVV.

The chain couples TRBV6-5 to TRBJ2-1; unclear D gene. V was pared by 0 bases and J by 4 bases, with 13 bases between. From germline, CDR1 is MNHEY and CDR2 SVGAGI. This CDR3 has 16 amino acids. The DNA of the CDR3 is TGTGCCAGCAGTTACTCGAAGTATGGGGTTTACAATGAGCAGTTCTTC. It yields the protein CASSYSKYGVYNEQFF.

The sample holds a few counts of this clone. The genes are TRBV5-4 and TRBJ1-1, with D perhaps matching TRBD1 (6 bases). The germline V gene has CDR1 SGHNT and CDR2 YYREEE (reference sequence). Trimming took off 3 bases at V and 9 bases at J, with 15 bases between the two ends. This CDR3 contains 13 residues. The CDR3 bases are TGTGCCAGCAGCTGGGCAACACAGGGAAAAGCTTTCTTT. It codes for CASSWATQGKAFF.

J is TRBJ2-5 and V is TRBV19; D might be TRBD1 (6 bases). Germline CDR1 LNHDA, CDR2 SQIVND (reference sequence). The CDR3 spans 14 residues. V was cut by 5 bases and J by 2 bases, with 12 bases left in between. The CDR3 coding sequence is TGTGCCAGTAGTCATACAGGGTTACAAGAGACCCAGTACTTC. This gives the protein CASSHTGLQETQYF.

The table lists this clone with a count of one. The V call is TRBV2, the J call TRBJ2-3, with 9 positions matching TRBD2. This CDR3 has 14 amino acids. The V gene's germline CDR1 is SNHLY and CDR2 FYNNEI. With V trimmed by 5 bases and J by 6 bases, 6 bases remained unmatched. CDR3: CASSQGTSLDTQYF. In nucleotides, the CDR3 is TGTGCCAGCAGTCAGGGGACTAGCTTGGATACGCAGTATTTT. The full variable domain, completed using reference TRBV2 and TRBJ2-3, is EPEVTQTPSHQVTQMGQEVILRCVPISNHLYFYWYRQILGQKVEFLVSFYNNEISEKSEIFDDQFSVERPDGSNFTLKIRSTKLEDSAMYFCASSQGTSLDTQYFGPGTRLTVL.

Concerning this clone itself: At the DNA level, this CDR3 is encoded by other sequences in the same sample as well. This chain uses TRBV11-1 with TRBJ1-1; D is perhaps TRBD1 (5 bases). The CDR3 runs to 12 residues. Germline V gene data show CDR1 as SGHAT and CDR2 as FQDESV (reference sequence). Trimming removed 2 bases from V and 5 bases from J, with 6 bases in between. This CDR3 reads CASSLRGTEAFF. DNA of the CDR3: TGTGCCAGCAGCTTACGGGGGACTGAAGCTTTCTTT.

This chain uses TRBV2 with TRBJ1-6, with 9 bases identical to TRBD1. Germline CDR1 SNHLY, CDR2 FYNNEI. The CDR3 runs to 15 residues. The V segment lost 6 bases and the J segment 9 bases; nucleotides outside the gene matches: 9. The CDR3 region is CASRLDRGQSSPLHF. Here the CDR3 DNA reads TGTGCCAGCAGGTTGGACAGGGGCCAGTCTTCACCCCTCCACTTT.

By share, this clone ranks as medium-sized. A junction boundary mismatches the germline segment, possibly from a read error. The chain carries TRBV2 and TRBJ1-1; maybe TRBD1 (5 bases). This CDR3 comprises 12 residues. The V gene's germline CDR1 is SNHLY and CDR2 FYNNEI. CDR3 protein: CATSFGGTEAFF. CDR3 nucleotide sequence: TGTGCCACCAGTTTTGGGGGCACTGAAGCTTTCTTT.

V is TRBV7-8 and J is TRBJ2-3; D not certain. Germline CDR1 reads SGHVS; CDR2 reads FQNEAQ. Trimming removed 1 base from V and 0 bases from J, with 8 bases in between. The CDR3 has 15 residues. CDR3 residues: CASSLEYSSTDTQYF. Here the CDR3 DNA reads TGTGCCAGCAGCTTAGAGTATTCAAGCACAGATACGCAGTATTTT.